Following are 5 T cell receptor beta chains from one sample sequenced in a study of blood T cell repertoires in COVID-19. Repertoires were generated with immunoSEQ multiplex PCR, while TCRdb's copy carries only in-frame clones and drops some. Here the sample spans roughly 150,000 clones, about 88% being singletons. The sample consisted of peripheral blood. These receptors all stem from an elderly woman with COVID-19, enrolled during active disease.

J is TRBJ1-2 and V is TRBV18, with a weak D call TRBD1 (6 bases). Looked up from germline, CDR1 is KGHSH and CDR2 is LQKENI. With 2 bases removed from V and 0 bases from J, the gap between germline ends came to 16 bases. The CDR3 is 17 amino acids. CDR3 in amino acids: CASSPFGQTVANYGYTF. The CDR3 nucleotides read TGTGCCAGCTCACCATTCGGACAGACCGTAGCTAACTATGGCTACACCTTC.

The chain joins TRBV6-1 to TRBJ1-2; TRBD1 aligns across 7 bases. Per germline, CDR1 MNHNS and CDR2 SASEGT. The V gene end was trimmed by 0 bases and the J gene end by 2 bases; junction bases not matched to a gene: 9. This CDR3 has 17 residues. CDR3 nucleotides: TGTGCCAGCAGTGAAGCGTCAGACAGGGCCCTAAACTATGGCTACACCTTC. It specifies CASSEASDRALNYGYTF.

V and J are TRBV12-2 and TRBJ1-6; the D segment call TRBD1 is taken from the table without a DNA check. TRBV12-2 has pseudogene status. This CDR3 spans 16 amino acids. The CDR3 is CASRFNTADYNSPLHF. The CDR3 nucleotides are TGTGCAAGTCGCTTTAATACAGCAGATTATAATTCACCCCTCCACTTT.

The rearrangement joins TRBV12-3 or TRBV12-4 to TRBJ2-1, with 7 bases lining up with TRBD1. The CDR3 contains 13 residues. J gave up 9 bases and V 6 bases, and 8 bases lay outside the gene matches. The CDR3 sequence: CASSLQGFGEQFF. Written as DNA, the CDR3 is TGTGCCAGCAGCCTACAGGGGTTCGGTGAGCAGTTCTTC.

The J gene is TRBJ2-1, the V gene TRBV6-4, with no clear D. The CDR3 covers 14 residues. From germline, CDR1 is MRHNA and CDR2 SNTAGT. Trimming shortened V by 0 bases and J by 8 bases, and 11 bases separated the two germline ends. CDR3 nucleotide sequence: TGTGCCAGCAGTGACTCTGTCGGGTCAGATGAGCAGTTCTTC. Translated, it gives CASSDSVGSDEQFF.